The 28 T cell receptor beta chains reported below all come from one sample, sequenced in a study of regulatory and conventional T cells in RAG deficiency. Profiling relied on immunoSEQ multiplex PCR, and the TCRdb table lists in-frame clones only, not all of them. The data contain some 30,000 clones, over 80% of them singletons. The data also belong to a second study, concerning regulatory T cells. As that study records: Amplification used 52 TRBV primers and 13 TRBJ primers.

The source material was CD8+ T cells sorted from blood. The receptor source for this set is a human donor in good health.

The chain has TRBV9 and TRBJ1-3; weak D call: TRBD1 (5 bases). The CDR3 is 16 residues long. Trimming removed 0 bases from V and 2 bases from J, with 12 bases in between. Germline CDR1 and CDR2: SGDLS and YYNGEE. CDR3 loop: CASSVAYRTTGNTIYF. The DNA for the CDR3 is TGTGCCAGCAGCGTAGCTTACAGGACGACTGGAAACACCATATATTTT.

The chain couples TRBV6-5 to TRBJ1-1, with no clear D. CDR3 length equals 12 residues. The germline V gene encodes CDR1 MNHEY and CDR2 SVGAGI. Between the trimmed V and J ends, which lost 10 bases and 1 base, there was a span of 10 bases. CDR3: CATFAGNTEAFF. CDR3 nucleotides: TGTGCCACGTTTGCAGGGAACACTGAAGCTTTCTTT.

The chain uses TRBV7-6 and TRBJ1-3; D unclear. V was clipped by 0 bases and J by 0 bases, with 6 bases between them. The germline V gene encodes CDR1 SGHVS and CDR2 FNYEAQ. CDR3 size: 15 residues. CDR3 sequence (DNA): TGTGCCAGCAGCTTAGCATTCGACTCTGGAAACACCATATATTTT. Translating it yields CASSLAFDSGNTIYF.

The count of this clone is one. The J gene is TRBJ2-1, the V gene TRBV2; maybe TRBD2 (6 bases). CDR3 length: 15 amino acids. Trimming removed 2 bases at V and 5 bases at J, with 13 bases between. The germline gives CDR1 SNHLY, CDR2 FYNNEI. The CDR3 sequence is CASSEIRDWNNEQFF. The CDR3 DNA sequence: TGTGCCAGCAGTGAAATCCGGGACTGGAACAATGAGCAGTTCTTC.

The chain employs TRBV10-1 and TRBJ2-3; D unresolved. Germline V gives CDR1 WNHNN, CDR2 SYGVQD (reference sequence). This CDR3 has 15 residues. Between the trimmed V and J ends, which lost 3 bases and 0 bases, there was a span of 10 bases. The CDR3: CASSDLETSTDTQYF. CDR3 nucleotides: TGCGCCAGCAGTGACCTAGAGACTAGCACAGATACGCAGTATTTT.

This chain joins TRBV29-1 and TRBJ1-2, with 9 bases lining up with TRBD1. V lost 7 bases, J lost 0 bases, and 9 bases stayed unmatched. Germline V gene data show CDR1 as SQVTM and CDR2 as ANQGSEA. The CDR3 is made up of 15 amino acids. The CDR3 DNA reads as TGCAGCGCTGGTGCCGGGACAGGGACTAACTATGGCTACACCTTC. Its translation is CSAGAGTGTNYGYTF.

This sequence joins TRBV27 and TRBJ2-1; 7 bases map to TRBD2. CDR1 and CDR2 from the germline V gene are MNHEY and SMNVEV (reference sequence). V was pared by 7 bases and J by 5 bases, with 17 bases of the junction left unmatched. The CDR3 is 17 amino acids. The CDR3 spells CASTPASGGLENNEQFF. DNA of the CDR3: TGTGCCAGCACCCCGGCATCGGGGGGTTTGGAAAACAATGAGCAGTTCTTC.

The chain carries TRBV2 and TRBJ2-3; possibly TRBD1 for D (5 bases). V lost 2 bases and J 0 bases, leaving 9 bases between the germline ends. CDR1 SNHLY and CDR2 FYNNEI come from the germline V gene. CDR3 length equals 15 residues. This CDR3 reads CASSERGLSTDTQYF. CDR3 sequence (DNA): TGTGCCAGCAGTGAAAGGGGTCTTAGCACAGATACGCAGTATTTT. The variable domain in full, with the rest retrieved from reference TRBV2 and TRBJ2-3, is EPEVTQTPSHQVTQMGQEVILRCVPISNHLYFYWYRQILGQKVEFLVSFYNNEISEKSEIFDDQFSVERPDGSNFTLKIRSTKLEDSAMYFCASSERGLSTDTQYFGPGTRLTVL.

This chain uses TRBV11-2 with TRBJ1-5; 8 bases fit TRBD1. CDR1 SGHAT and CDR2 FQNNGV come from the germline V gene. CDR3 length: 15 residues. Trimming at V came to 5 bases and at J to 7 bases, leaving 10 bases not matched to a gene. The CDR3 DNA reads TGTGCCAGCAGCATCCTACAGGGGGTAGGACAGCCCCAGCATTTT. It yields the protein CASSILQGVGQPQHF.

This chain uses TRBV7-9 with TRBJ2-1; TRBD1 matches 11 bases. The V and J ends lost 5 bases and 6 bases, in that order; junction bases with no gene match: 6. The CDR3 loop spans 15 amino acids. Germline loops: CDR1 SEHNR, CDR2 FQNEAQ (reference sequence). CDR3 in DNA: TGTGCCAGCAGCCCCACGGGACAGGGGGGCAATGAGCAGTTCTTC. This codes for CASSPTGQGGNEQFF.

V and J are TRBV19 and TRBJ1-1; D perhaps matches TRBD1 (6 bases). The V gene lost 1 base and the J gene lost 3 bases, with 9 bases spanning the gap. The CDR3 contains 14 residues. Germline V lookup: CDR1 LNHDA, CDR2 SQIVND (reference sequence). CDR3 amino acids: CASSIAGTHTEAFF. CDR3 nucleotides: TGTGCCAGTAGTATAGCGGGGACACACACTGAAGCTTTCTTT.

The chain carries TRBV19 and TRBJ2-1; D gene ambiguous. Germline V gives CDR1 LNHDA, CDR2 SQIVND (reference sequence). The germline V and J ends were trimmed by 3 bases and 0 bases, with 9 bases remaining between them. The CDR3 length is 15 residues. CDR3 protein: CASSILRSSYNEQFF. As DNA, the CDR3 is TGTGCCAGTAGTATTTTACGTAGCTCCTACAATGAGCAGTTCTTC. Full variable domain (missing parts from reference TRBV19 and TRBJ2-1): DGGITQSPKYLFRKEGQNVTLSCEQNLNHDAMYWYRQDPGQGLRLIYYSQIVNDFQKGDIAEGYSVSREKKESFPLTVTSAQKNPTAFYLCASSILRSSYNEQFFGPGTRLTVL.

The gene calls are TRBV6-5 and TRBJ2-5; D gene uncertain. The germline CDR1 and CDR2 sequences are MNHEY and SVGAGI. V lost 4 bases to trimming and J lost 2 bases, with 11 bases between them. The length of the CDR3 is 14 residues. CDR3 coding DNA: TGTGCCAGCAGTTGCTCGAACAGTCAAGAGACCCAGTACTTC. It codes for CASSCSNSQETQYF.

This clone was picked up one time. The rearrangement joins TRBV7-9 to TRBJ2-7, with D perhaps matching TRBD1 (5 bases). The V gene lost 7 bases and the J gene lost 2 bases, with 21 bases spanning the gap. The CDR3 contains 16 residues. The germline V gene encodes CDR1 SEHNR and CDR2 FQNEAQ (reference sequence). The CDR3 region is CASTIEGTGSPYEQYF. The DNA for the CDR3 is TGTGCCAGCACCATAGAAGGTACAGGCAGCCCCTACGAGCAGTACTTC.

The chain has TRBV9 and TRBJ1-1, with D uncertain. The CDR3 runs 15 residues. Deletions cut 2 bases from V and 3 bases from J, with 14 bases between. Germline V gene lookup returns CDR1 SGDLS and CDR2 YYNGEE. In DNA form, the CDR3 reads TGTGCCAGCAGCGTTGGAGGCTTGGAGGACACTGAAGCTTTCTTT. This encodes CASSVGGLEDTEAFF.

The J gene is TRBJ1-2, the V gene TRBV7-9, with no clear D. Trimming took off 0 bases at V and 4 bases at J, with 15 bases between the two ends. The CDR3 has 16 amino acids. Germline lookup yields CDR1 SEHNR and CDR2 FQNEAQ (reference sequence). The chain's CDR3 is CASSLALFSTSYGYTF. The CDR3 nucleotides are TGTGCCAGCAGCTTAGCGTTGTTTAGTACAAGCTATGGCTACACCTTC.

This clone came up once. The chain links TRBV6-5 to TRBJ2-7, with D maybe TRBD1 (6 bases). The germline V gene has CDR1 MNHEY and CDR2 SVGAGI. The CDR3 runs to 13 residues. Trimming shortened V by 10 bases and J by 3 bases, and 16 bases separated the two germline ends. CDR3 sequence (DNA): TGTGCCACTTACAGGGCTACGGGCTACGAGCAGTACTTC. It encodes CATYRATGYEQYF.

V is TRBV7-9 and J is TRBJ2-7, with 7 nucleotides matching TRBD1. The CDR3 totals 13 residues. V shed 1 base, J shed 3 bases, and the junction held 0 bases outside the gene matches. Germline V gives CDR1 SEHNR, CDR2 FQNEAQ (reference sequence). The chain's CDR3 is CASSLGDSYEQYF. In DNA, the CDR3 is TGTGCCAGCAGCTTAGGGGACAGCTACGAGCAGTACTTC.

The V gene is TRBV7-6, the J gene TRBJ2-7; D gene uncertain. Germline V gene data show CDR1 as SGHVS and CDR2 as FNYEAQ. This CDR3 contains 16 residues. V lost 1 base and J 2 bases, leaving 15 bases between the germline ends. CDR3 DNA sequence: TGTGCCAGCAGCTTAGTCCCTACAGCGACACCCTACGAGCAGTACTTC. It is translated as CASSLVPTATPYEQYF. Supplemented by reference TRBV7-6 and TRBJ2-7, the full variable domain reads GAGVSQSPRYKVTKRGQDVALRCDPISGHVSLYWYRQALGQGPEFLTYFNYEAQQDKSGLPNDRFSAERPEGSISTLTIQRTEQRDSAMYRCASSLVPTATPYEQYFGPGTRLTVT.

The chain joins TRBV28 to TRBJ1-5; 7 bases line up with TRBD1. V lost 4 bases, J lost 0 bases, and 6 bases stayed unmatched. Germline V gene data show CDR1 as MDHEN and CDR2 as SYDVKM. The CDR3 length is 16 residues. The CDR3 DNA sequence: TGTGCCAGCAGTTCACCTACAGGGGATAGCAATCAGCCCCAGCATTTT. Protein product: CASSSPTGDSNQPQHF.

CDR3 sequence (DNA): TGTGCCAGCAGCCCGCCGGACAGGGGGTATGGCTACACCTTC. Encoded protein: CASSPPDRGYGYTF. This chain uses TRBV6-8 with TRBJ1-2; 10 nucleotides align to TRBD1. CDR1 and CDR2 from the germline V gene are MNHGY and SAAAGT. The CDR3 runs 14 residues. J gave up 5 bases and V 6 bases, and 6 bases lay outside the gene matches.

The chain uses TRBV27 and TRBJ2-3; D is perhaps TRBD1 (5 bases). CDR1 is MNHEY, CDR2 SMNVEV, per germline (reference sequence). Deletions cut 3 bases from V and 2 bases from J, with 12 bases between. The CDR3 is 15 residues long. CDR3 DNA sequence: TGTGCCAGCAGTTTCGGACAAAGTAACACAGATACGCAGTATTTT. This sequence encodes CASSFGQSNTDTQYF.

The chain carries TRBV5-1 and TRBJ2-2; perhaps TRBD2 as D (6 bases). Trimming took 1 base from V and 4 from J, leaving 14 bases between them. This CDR3 region has 16 residues. The germline CDR1 and CDR2 sequences are SGHRS and YFSETQ. The CDR3: CASSLRVAGSTGELFF. The CDR3 DNA follows: TGCGCCAGCAGCTTGAGGGTGGCGGGAAGCACCGGGGAGCTGTTTTTT.

The rearrangement links TRBV9 to TRBJ2-3; 7 bases fit TRBD2. The CDR3 consists of 15 residues. Trimming took 2 bases from V and 4 from J; bases not matched to a gene: 7. Germline V CDR1 and CDR2: SGDLS, YYNGEE. CDR3 loop: CASSVRGDRADTQYF. CDR3 nucleotide sequence: TGTGCCAGCAGCGTTCGGGGGGACCGGGCAGATACGCAGTATTTT.

The rearrangement links TRBV7-3 to TRBJ1-2; 7 bases map to TRBD1. Germline V gives CDR1 SGHTA, CDR2 FQGTGA. This CDR3 spans 16 amino acids. V trimming: 4 bases; J trimming: 8 bases; junction bases outside the gene matches: 16. For the CDR3, the DNA is TGTGCCAGCAGCTACAGCGGAACAGGGGAGGTGGGCGGCTACACCTTC. This translates into CASSYSGTGEVGGYTF.

V gene TRBV30 combines with J gene TRBJ2-1; D possibly corresponds to TRBD1 (5 bases). Deletions cut 0 bases from V and 9 bases from J, with 9 bases between. Germline V gene lookup returns CDR1 GTSNPN and CDR2 SVGIG (reference sequence). CDR3 length: 12 amino acids. The CDR3 here is CAWSVGVGEQFF. The DNA for the CDR3 is TGTGCCTGGAGTGTAGGGGTGGGTGAGCAGTTCTTC.

In DNA form, the CDR3 reads TGTGCCAGCAGCTTCGGTCAGGGCAATCAGCCCCAGCATTTT. It yields the protein CASSFGQGNQPQHF. The J gene is TRBJ1-5, the V gene TRBV7-2; D is uncertain. CDR3 size: 14 residues. CDR1 and CDR2 (germline): SGHTA, FQGNSA. V was trimmed by 3 bases and J by 2 bases, leaving 8 bases between them.

This clone was detected once. The chain recombines TRBV10-3 with TRBJ1-1; 7 bases fit TRBD1. Unmatched junction bases numbered 10, after V lost 0 bases and J lost 3 bases. Germline V gene data show CDR1 as ENHRY and CDR2 as SYGVKD. The CDR3 covers 17 residues. This chain's CDR3 is CAISESISQGMDTEAFF. The CDR3 DNA reads TGTGCCATCAGTGAGTCTATTTCACAGGGGATGGACACTGAAGCTTTCTTT.